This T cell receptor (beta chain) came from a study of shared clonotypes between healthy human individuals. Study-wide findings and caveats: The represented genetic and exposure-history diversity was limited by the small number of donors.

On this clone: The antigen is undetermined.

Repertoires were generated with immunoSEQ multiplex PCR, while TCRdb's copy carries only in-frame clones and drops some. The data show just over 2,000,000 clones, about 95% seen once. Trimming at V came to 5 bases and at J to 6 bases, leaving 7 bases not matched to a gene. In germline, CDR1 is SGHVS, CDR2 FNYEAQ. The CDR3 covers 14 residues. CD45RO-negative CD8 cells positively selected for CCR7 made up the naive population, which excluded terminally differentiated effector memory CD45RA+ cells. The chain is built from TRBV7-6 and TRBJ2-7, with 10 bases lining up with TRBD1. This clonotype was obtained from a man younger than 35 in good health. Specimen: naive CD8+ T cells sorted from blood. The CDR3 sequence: CASSRGQGISEQYF. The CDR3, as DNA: TGTGCCAGCAGCCGGGGACAGGGGATCAGCGAGCAGTACTTC.